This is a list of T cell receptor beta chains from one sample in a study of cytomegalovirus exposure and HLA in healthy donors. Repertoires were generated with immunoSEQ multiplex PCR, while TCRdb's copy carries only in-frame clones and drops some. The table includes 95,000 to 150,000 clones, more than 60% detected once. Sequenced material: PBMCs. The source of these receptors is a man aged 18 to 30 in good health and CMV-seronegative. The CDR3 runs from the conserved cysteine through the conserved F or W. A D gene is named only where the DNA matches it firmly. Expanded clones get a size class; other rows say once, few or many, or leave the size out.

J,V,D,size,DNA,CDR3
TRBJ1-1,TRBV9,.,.,TGTGCCAGCAGCCCATTTGGGGGGATCGGAGGCGGAGAGAACACTGAAGCTTTCTTT,CASSPFGGIGGGENTEAFF
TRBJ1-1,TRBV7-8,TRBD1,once,TGTGCCAGCAGCTCGTCCAGGGGGCGAAGGGGCACTGAAGCTTTCTTT,CASSSSRGRRGTEAFF
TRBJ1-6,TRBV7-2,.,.,TGTGCCAGCAGCTCCCTTGATTCACCCCTCCACTTT,CASSSLDSPLHF
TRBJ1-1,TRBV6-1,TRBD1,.,TGTGCCAGCAGTGCCGGGACAGGGCCCAACAGTGAAGCTTTCTTT,CASSAGTGPNSEAFF
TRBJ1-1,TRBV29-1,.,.,TGCAGCGTGGGGAGGGACGCTGAAGCTTTCTTT,CSVGRDAEAFF
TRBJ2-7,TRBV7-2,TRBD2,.,TGTGCCAGCAGCCGCGAGGCCGGACTAGCGGGTTCCGAGCAGTACTTC,CASSREAGLAGSEQYF
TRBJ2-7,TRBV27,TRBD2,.,TGTGCCAGCAGTTTTTGGTCCGTGGGCGGGAGCTCCTACGAGCAGTACTTC,CASSFWSVGGSSYEQYF
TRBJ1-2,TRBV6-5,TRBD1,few,TGTGCCAGCAGGGCCAGGGGGCGTACCTATGGCTACACCTTC,CASRARGRTYGYTF
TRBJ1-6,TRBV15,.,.,TGTGCCACCAGCAGAGATAGAGGGGGGGCTGATTCACCCCTCCACTTT,CATSRDRGGADSPLHF
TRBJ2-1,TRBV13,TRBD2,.,TGTGCCAGCAGCTTAGTACGGGGGGGCGCGTTCTTCCCCAAGCAGTTCTTC,CASSLVRGGAFFPKQFF
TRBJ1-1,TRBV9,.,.,TGTGCCAGCAGCGTAGGACCAGGATTTAGACGCAAATACTCGAACACTGAAGCTTTCTTT,CASSVGPGFRRKYSNTEAFF
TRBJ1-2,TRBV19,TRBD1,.,TGTGCCAGTAGTATCGGACAGGGGAGTCACTATGGCTACACCTTC,CASSIGQGSHYGYTF
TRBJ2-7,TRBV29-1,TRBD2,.,TGCAGCGTTGAGGGCGGGGGAGGCTACGAGCAGTACTTC,CSVEGGGGYEQYF
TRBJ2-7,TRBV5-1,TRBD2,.,TGCGCCAGCAGCTTGGGGCCTAGCGGGATATCCTACGAGCAGTACTTC,CASSLGPSGISYEQYF
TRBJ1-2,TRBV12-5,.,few,TGTGCTAGTGGTCCGTCTATCTTGAACTATGGCTACACCTTC,CASGPSILNYGYTF
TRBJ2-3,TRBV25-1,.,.,TGTGCCAGCAGTGAATTAGCAGGGTTAGGGACAGATACGCAGTATTTT,CASSELAGLGTDTQYF
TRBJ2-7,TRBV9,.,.,TGTGCCAGCAGCGCTACAGGGATCCGCGAGCAGTACTTC,CASSATGIREQYF
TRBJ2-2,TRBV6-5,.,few,TGTGCCAGCCATAACTACCCCTCGAACACCGGGGAGCTGTTTTTT,CASHNYPSNTGELFF
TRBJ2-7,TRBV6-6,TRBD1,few,TGTGCCAGCAGTTACTCGGGTAGGGACAGGTTAAACGAGCAGTACTTC,CASSYSGRDRLNEQYF
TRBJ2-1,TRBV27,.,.,TGTGCCAGCAGATACCGGCAGGAAACTCTGTTCTTC,CASRYRQETLFF
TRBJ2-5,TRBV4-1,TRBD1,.,TGCGCCAGCAGCCAGGTCCCGGACAGGGGGATTAAGGTCGAGACCCAGTACTTC,CASSQVPDRGIKVETQYF
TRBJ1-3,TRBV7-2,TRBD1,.,TGTGCCAGCAGCCAGGGGGGTGGAAACACCATATATTTT,CASSQGGGNTIYF
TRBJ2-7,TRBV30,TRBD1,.,TGTGCCTGCGACAGGGTCTACGAGCAGTACTTC,CACDRVYEQYF
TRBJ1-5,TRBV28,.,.,TGTGCCAGCAGTTTAAACAGGCGCAACTTCAATCAGCCCCAGCATTTT,CASSLNRRNFNQPQHF
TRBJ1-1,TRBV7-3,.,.,TGTGCCAGCAGCACAGGTCCCCTGGGGACTGAAGCTTTCTTT,CASSTGPLGTEAFF
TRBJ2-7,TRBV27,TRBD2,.,TGTGCCAGCAGTTTATCGGCTAGCGGCTCCTACGAGCAGTACTTC,CASSLSASGSYEQYF
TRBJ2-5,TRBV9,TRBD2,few,TGTGCCAGCCTTTCCACCTTCGGACTAGCGGGGGAGCTACAAGAGACCCAGTACTTC,CASLSTFGLAGELQETQYF
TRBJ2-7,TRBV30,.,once,TGTGCCTGGGCTAGGGGACAACGTTACGAGCAGTACTTC,CAWARGQRYEQYF
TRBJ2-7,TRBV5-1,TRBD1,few,TGCGCCAGCTGCAGTACACAGGGACAGAACTACGAGCAGTACTTC,CASCSTQGQNYEQYF
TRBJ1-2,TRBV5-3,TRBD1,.,TGTGCCAGAAGCTTCGACAGGGTAAATGGCTACACCTTC,CARSFDRVNGYTF
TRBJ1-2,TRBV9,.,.,TGTGCCAGCAGCGTAGACAGGGAAAGGGGCTACACCTTC,CASSVDRERGYTF
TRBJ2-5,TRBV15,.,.,TGTGCCACCAGCAGTGGGCTACGCGAGACCCAGTACTTC,CATSSGLRETQYF
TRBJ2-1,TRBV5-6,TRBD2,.,TGTGCCAGCAGCTCCAATAGCGGGAGGGCGGGGAATGAGCAGTTCTTC,CASSSNSGRAGNEQFF
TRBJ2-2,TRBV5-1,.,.,TGCGCCAGCAGCTTGGCCACTTATACCCGGGACACCAACACCGGGGAGCTGTTTTTT,CASSLATYTRDTNTGELFF
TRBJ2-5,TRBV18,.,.,TGTGCCAGCTCACCTACTAGCCAAGAGACCCAGTACTTC,CASSPTSQETQYF
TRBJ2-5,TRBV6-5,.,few,TGTGCCAGCACCCAGAGGGACATCCAGTACTTC,CASTQRDIQYF
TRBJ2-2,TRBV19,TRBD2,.,TGTGCCAGTAGTCCGGGGATCGTCCTAGCGGAGGGGGAGCTGTTTTTT,CASSPGIVLAEGELFF
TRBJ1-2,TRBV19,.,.,TGTGCCAGTAGCCTCCAGCGGGGGGGCCACGGGGTCTATGGCTACACCTTC,CASSLQRGGHGVYGYTF
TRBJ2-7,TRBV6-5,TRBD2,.,TGTGCCAGCAGTGAACTAGCGGCCGGTTGGGAGCAGTACTTC,CASSELAAGWEQYF
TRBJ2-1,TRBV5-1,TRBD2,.,TGCGCCAGCAGCGGGGGACTAGCGGGGCTTGAGCAGTTCTTC,CASSGGLAGLEQFF
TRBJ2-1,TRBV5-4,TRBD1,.,TGTGCCAGCACCGATGGACAGGGACGGAGTGGGCACAATGAGCAGTTCTTC,CASTDGQGRSGHNEQFF
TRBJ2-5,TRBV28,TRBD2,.,TGTGCCAGCGAGCTAGCGGGGGGGCAAGAGACCCAGTACTTC,CASELAGGQETQYF
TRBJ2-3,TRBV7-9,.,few,TGTGCCAGCAGCCTCGTGGCCGGCGGAGGTACGCAGTATTTT,CASSLVAGGGTQYF
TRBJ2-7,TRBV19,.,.,TGTGCCAGTAGTATACCGTGGAGGTTGGAGCAGTACTTC,CASSIPWRLEQYF
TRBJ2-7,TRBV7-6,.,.,TGTGCCAGCAGCTTAACGGGAAGCTCCTACGAGCAGTACTTC,CASSLTGSSYEQYF
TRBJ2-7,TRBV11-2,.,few,TGTGCCAGCAGCCGTTCCGGGGCCTACGAGCAGTACTTC,CASSRSGAYEQYF
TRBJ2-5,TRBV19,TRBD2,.,TGTGCCAGTAGTACCCTTAGCGGGGTCGTGACCCAGTACTTC,CASSTLSGVVTQYF
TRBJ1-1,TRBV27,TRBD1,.,TGTGCCAGCAGTCCTGGACAGGGTTTTGCTGAAGCTTTCTTT,CASSPGQGFAEAFF